Below are 20 T cell receptor beta chains sequenced from a single sample in a study of T cell responses to AZD1222 COVID-19 vaccine. Profiling relied on immunoSEQ multiplex PCR, and the TCRdb table lists in-frame clones only, not all of them. Found here are around 180,000 clones, 85% to 90% of them singletons; the top ten hold 2.5% to 3%. The sequences come from peripheral blood, collected on day 0 of MenACWY control vaccination. Receptors originate from an adult in good health.

The chain links TRBV7-3 to TRBJ2-1, with D unclear. Germline V CDR1 and CDR2: SGHTA, FQGTGA. The CDR3 is made up of 13 amino acids. V was clipped by 3 bases and J by 4 bases, with 7 bases between them. CDR3 coding DNA: TGTGCCAGCAGCTTCAATTCATACAATGAGCAGTTCTTC. It translates to CASSFNSYNEQFF.

The rearrangement joins TRBV7-9 to TRBJ2-1; 14 bases map to TRBD2. V dropped 5 bases and J dropped 2; count of bases not matched to a gene: 8. There are 18 residues in the CDR3. Germline V gene data show CDR1 as SEHNR and CDR2 as FQNEAQ (reference sequence). The CDR3 bases are TGTGCCAGCAGCACCGGGACTAGCGGGAGAAGGACCTACAATGAGCAGTTCTTC. It translates to CASSTGTSGRRTYNEQFF.

J is TRBJ2-5 and V is TRBV6-1; D is ambiguous. This CDR3 contains 15 residues. The V gene lost 3 bases and the J gene lost 2 bases, with 13 bases spanning the gap. CDR1 is MNHNS and CDR2 is SASEGT in the germline V gene. The CDR3 protein is CASSEFIARQETQYF. For the CDR3, the DNA is TGTGCCAGCAGTGAGTTCATCGCACGGCAAGAGACCCAGTACTTC.

V and J are TRBV4-1 and TRBJ2-1, with D maybe TRBD2 (6 bases). The germline V and J ends were trimmed by 7 bases and 6 bases, with 16 bases remaining between them. The CDR3 covers 14 residues. CDR1 and CDR2 (germline): MGHRA, YSYEKL. The CDR3 DNA is TGCGCCAGCATGGGGGGAGTTACAATCAATGAGCAGTTCTTC. Amino acids: CASMGGVTINEQFF.

The chain's CDR3 is CASSPQGQSYEQYF. The CDR3 nucleotides read TGTGCCAGCAGCCCCCAGGGACAGTCATACGAGCAGTACTTC. This chain connects TRBV7-2 to TRBJ2-7, with 7 bases identical to TRBD1. CDR1 and CDR2 from the germline V gene are SGHTA and FQGNSA. This CDR3 has 14 amino acids. Trimming removed 5 bases from V and 4 bases from J; junction bases left unmatched: 8.

The J gene is TRBJ2-7, the V gene TRBV9, with D unclear. The CDR3 runs 12 residues. The V gene lost 4 bases and the J gene lost 3 bases, with 8 bases spanning the gap. Germline assignment: CDR1 SGDLS and CDR2 YYNGEE. The CDR3 sequence is CASSTDGYEQYF. In nucleotides, the CDR3 is TGTGCCAGCAGCACGGACGGCTACGAGCAGTACTTC.

The chain recombines TRBV29-1 with TRBJ2-1; TRBD2 is a possible D gene (6 bases). The CDR3 is made up of 12 amino acids. From germline, CDR1 is SQVTM and CDR2 ANQGSEA. The CDR3 sequence is CTTWGGTHEQFF. The CDR3 bases are TGCACCACCTGGGGCGGGACCCATGAGCAGTTCTTC.

This chain uses TRBV5-6 with TRBJ2-2, with 7 bases that match TRBD2. V shed 3 bases and J 5 bases; nucleotides not matched to a gene: 4. CDR1 and CDR2 (germline): SGHDT, YYEEEE. The CDR3 covers 14 residues. CDR3 nucleotide sequence: TGTGCCAGCAGCTCGGGACTACCTACCGGGGAGCTGTTTTTT. It codes for CASSSGLPTGELFF.

The chain couples TRBV6-2 or TRBV6-3 to TRBJ1-1, with D possibly TRBD1 on 5 matching bases. There are 17 residues in the CDR3. From germline, CDR1 is MNHEY and CDR2 SVGEGT. Trimming shortened V by 2 bases and J by 0 bases, and 16 bases separated the two germline ends. The CDR3 loop reads CASSYGRGKGMNTEAFF. CDR3 in DNA: TGTGCCAGCAGTTACGGGAGGGGAAAGGGGATGAACACTGAAGCTTTCTTT.

The genes are TRBV7-8 and TRBJ1-1, with 10 bases matching TRBD1. The CDR3 covers 15 residues. Looked up from germline, CDR1 is SGHVS and CDR2 is FQNEAQ. V lost 4 bases to trimming and J lost 0 bases; unmatched junction nucleotides: 2. For the CDR3, the DNA is TGTGCCAGCAGCTCGGGACAGGGGCTGAACACTGAAGCTTTCTTT. Its translation: CASSSGQGLNTEAFF.

The V and J genes are TRBV18 and TRBJ1-1; D is uncertain. This CDR3 comprises 13 residues. In germline, CDR1 is KGHSH, CDR2 LQKENI. Trimming took 3 bases from V and 4 from J, leaving 9 bases between them. The CDR3 nucleotides read TGTGCCAGCTCACCTACTTCGGGCACTGAAGCTTTCTTT. Translating it yields CASSPTSGTEAFF.

The chain uses TRBV12-3 or TRBV12-4 and TRBJ2-1, with 7 bases that match TRBD1. J was trimmed by 8 bases and V by 6 bases; bases with no gene match: 7. CDR3 length equals 13 residues. As DNA, the CDR3 is TGTGCCAGCAGGTGGACAGGTTTCGATGAGCAGTTCTTC. Residues: CASRWTGFDEQFF.

The V call is TRBV5-4, the J call TRBJ1-5, with 7 positions matching TRBD1. Germline CDR1 and CDR2: SGHNT and YYREEE (reference sequence). After removal of 2 bases from V and 2 bases from J, the junction contained 4 bases not matched to a gene. The CDR3 sequence is 15 residues long. Here the CDR3 DNA reads TGTGCCAGCAGCTTCGACAGGGACGGCAATCAGCCCCAGCATTTT. Its protein product is CASSFDRDGNQPQHF.

This chain links TRBV6-5 with TRBJ2-6; D not certain. This CDR3 is 14 amino acids long. V was shortened by 7 bases and J by 0 bases, with 7 bases between the two germline ends. Looked up from germline, CDR1 is MNHEY and CDR2 is SVGAGI. The DNA of the CDR3 is TGTGCCAGCACCAGGAGCTCTGGGGCCAACGTCCTGACTTTC. It translates to CASTRSSGANVLTF.

V usage is TRBV30 and J usage is TRBJ2-3; 7 bases agree with TRBD1. Germline V lookup: CDR1 GTSNPN, CDR2 SVGIG (reference sequence). Unmatched junction bases numbered 4, after V lost 3 bases and J lost 1 base. The CDR3 spans 14 residues. This CDR3 reads CAWRQGTGTDTQYF. The CDR3 DNA follows: TGTGCCTGGAGACAGGGGACGGGCACAGATACGCAGTATTTT.

This clone was counted a few times. The gene calls are TRBV30 and TRBJ1-4, with 8 bases fitting TRBD1. CDR3 length: 14 amino acids. J gave up 7 bases and V 2 bases, and 6 bases lay outside the gene matches. CDR1 and CDR2 from the germline V gene are GTSNPN and SVGIG (reference sequence). This CDR3 reads CAWSPGQGGEKLFF. The DNA of the CDR3 is TGTGCCTGGAGTCCCGGACAGGGAGGTGAAAAACTGTTTTTT.

This clone was seen once. V usage is TRBV21-1 and J usage is TRBJ2-3; the table's D call of TRBD1 was not tested on the DNA. TRBV21-1 is marked as a pseudogene. CDR3 length: 16 amino acids. The CDR3 reads CASSKGGQGWTDTQYF. CDR3 DNA: TGTGCCAGCAGCAAAGGGGGACAGGGTTGGACAGATACGCAGTATTTT.

V is TRBV20-1 and J is TRBJ2-3, with TRBD2 matching over 10 bases. This CDR3 region has 13 residues. After removal of 5 bases from V and 4 bases from J, the junction contained 3 bases not matched to a gene. CDR1 is DFQATT, CDR2 SNEGSKA, per germline (reference sequence). CDR3 amino acids: CSAGGLAADTQYF. The CDR3 DNA reads TGCAGTGCTGGTGGACTAGCGGCAGATACGCAGTATTTT.

This clone was observed a handful of times. V gene TRBV10-1 combines with J gene TRBJ1-5; TRBD1 aligns across 10 bases. The CDR3 is 17 amino acids. V shed 2 bases, J shed 0 bases, and the junction held 4 bases outside the gene matches. CDR1 is WNHNN and CDR2 is SYGVQD in the germline V gene (reference sequence). The DNA of the CDR3 is TGCGCCAGCAGTGAGAGACAGGGGGCTGTTAGCAATCAGCCCCAGCATTTT. This translates into CASSERQGAVSNQPQHF.

This chain connects TRBV13 to TRBJ2-1; D not resolved. The length of the CDR3 is 16 residues. Per the germline V gene, CDR1 is PRHDT and CDR2 is FYEKMQ (reference sequence). Trimming took 7 bases from V and 0 from J, leaving 16 bases between them. This CDR3 is CASNVLGASSYNEQFF. In DNA form, the CDR3 reads TGTGCCAGCAACGTACTGGGCGCCAGCTCCTACAATGAGCAGTTCTTC.